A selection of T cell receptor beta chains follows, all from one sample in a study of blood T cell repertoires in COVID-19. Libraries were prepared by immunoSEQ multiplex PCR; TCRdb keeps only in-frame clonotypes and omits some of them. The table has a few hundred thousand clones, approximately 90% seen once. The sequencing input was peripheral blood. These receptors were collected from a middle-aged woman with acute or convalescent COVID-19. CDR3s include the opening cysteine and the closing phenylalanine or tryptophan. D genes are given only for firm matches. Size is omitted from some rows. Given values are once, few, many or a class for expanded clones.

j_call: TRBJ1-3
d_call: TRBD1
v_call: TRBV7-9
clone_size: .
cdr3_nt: TGTGCCAGCAGCCGGGGACAGGGGAATTCGAACACCATATATTTT
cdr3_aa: CASSRGQGNSNTIYF

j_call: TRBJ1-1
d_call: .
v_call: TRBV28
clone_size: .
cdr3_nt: TGTGCCAGCAGGGCACAGAGGGTCGGGGACACTGAAGCTTTCTTT
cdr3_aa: CASRAQRVGDTEAFF

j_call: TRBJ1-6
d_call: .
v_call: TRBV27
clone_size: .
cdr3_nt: TGTGCCAGCAGTTTAAGCCGGGGGGCTTCACCCCTCCACTTT
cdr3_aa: CASSLSRGASPLHF

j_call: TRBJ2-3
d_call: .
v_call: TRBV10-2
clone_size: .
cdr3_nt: TGCGCCAGCCGACCCGGACAGTTCACAGATACGCAGTATTTT
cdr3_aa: CASRPGQFTDTQYF

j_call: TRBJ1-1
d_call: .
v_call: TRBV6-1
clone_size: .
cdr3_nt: TGTGCCAGCAGTTCCTATGGAGGACGTACTGAAGCTTTCTTT
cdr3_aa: CASSSYGGRTEAFF

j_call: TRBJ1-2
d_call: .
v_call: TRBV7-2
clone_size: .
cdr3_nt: TGTGCCAGCAGCTTACTTGCGGGAAAAGGTGGCTACACCTTC
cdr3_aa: CASSLLAGKGGYTF

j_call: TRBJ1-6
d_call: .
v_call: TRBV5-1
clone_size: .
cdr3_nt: TGCGCCAGCAGCCCCGACCCCTCGAAGGGGCACTATAATTCACCCCTCCACTTT
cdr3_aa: CASSPDPSKGHYNSPLHF

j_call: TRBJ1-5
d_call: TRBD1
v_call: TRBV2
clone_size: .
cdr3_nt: TGTGCCAGCAAAACGACAGGGGGCGCAGAGCCCCAGCATTTT
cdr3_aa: CASKTTGGAEPQHF

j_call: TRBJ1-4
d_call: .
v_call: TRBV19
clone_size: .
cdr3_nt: TGTGCCAGTAGTATAGCGAGGGCCCAGGCCGCACAACTGTTTTTT
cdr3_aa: CASSIARAQAAQLFF

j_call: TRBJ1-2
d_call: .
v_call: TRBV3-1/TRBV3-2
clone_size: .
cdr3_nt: TGTGCCAGCAGCCAATTGCAGGACTATGGCTACACCTTC
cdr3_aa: CASSQLQDYGYTF

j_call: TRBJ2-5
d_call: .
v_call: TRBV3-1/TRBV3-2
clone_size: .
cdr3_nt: TGTGCCAGCAGCCGGACTATTGCGGGGGCCGTCCAAGAGACCCAGTACTTC
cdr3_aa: CASSRTIAGAVQETQYF

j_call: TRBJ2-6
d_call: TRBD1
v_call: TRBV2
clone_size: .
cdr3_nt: TGTGCCACCGAACCGGGACAGGGGGCTGGGACCAACGTCCTGACTTTC
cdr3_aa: CATEPGQGAGTNVLTF

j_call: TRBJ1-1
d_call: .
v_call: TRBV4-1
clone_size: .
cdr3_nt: TGCGCCAGCAGCCGGTCAGGGGAGGGGCCTGGAGCTTTCTTT
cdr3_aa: CASSRSGEGPGAFF

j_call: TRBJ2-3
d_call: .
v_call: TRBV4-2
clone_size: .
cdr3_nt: TGTGCCAGCAGCCAAGATCTCAGGATTACAGATACGCAGTATTTT
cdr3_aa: CASSQDLRITDTQYF

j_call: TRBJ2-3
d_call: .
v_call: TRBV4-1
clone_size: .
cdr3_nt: TGCGCCAGCAGCCAAGAAGAGGGCGGGCCCAGTACGCAGTATTTT
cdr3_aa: CASSQEEGGPSTQYF

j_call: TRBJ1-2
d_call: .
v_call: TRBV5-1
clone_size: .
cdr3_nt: TGCGCCAGCAGCTTGGACGGAGACTACACCTTC
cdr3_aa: CASSLDGDYTF

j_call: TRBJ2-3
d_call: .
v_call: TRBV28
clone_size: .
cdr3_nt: TGTGCCAGCAGTTTATTCAGGGGGGGCACAGATACGCAGTATTTT
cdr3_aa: CASSLFRGGTDTQYF

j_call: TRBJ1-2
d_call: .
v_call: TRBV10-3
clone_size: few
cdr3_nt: TGTGCCATCAGGATCGGGGGAAGTGGTGGCTACACCTTC
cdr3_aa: CAIRIGGSGGYTF

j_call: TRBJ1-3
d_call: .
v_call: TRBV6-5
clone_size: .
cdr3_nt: TGTGCCAGCAGTTTCGAGGGCAGCTCTGGAAACACCATATATTTT
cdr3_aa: CASSFEGSSGNTIYF

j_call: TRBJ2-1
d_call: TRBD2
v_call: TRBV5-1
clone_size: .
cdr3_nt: TGCGCCAGCAGCCCCCGGGGGGATGAGCAGTTCTTC
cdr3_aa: CASSPRGDEQFF

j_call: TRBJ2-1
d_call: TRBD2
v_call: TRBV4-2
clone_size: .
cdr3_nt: TGTGCCAGCAGCCAGCCGCCAAGCGGGGGGGGCAATGAGCAGTTCTTC
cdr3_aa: CASSQPPSGGGNEQFF

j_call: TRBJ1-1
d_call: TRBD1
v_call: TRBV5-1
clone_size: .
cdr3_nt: TGCGCCAGCAGCATCGGGACAGGGGAAATGAACACTGAAGCTTTCTTT
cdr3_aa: CASSIGTGEMNTEAFF

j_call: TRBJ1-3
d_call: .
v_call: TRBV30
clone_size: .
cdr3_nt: TGTGCCTGGAGCCGAACGCGGTACTCTGGAAACACCATATATTTT
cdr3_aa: CAWSRTRYSGNTIYF

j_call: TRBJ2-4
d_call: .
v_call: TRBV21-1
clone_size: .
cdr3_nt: TGTGCCAGCAGCAAAGAAGGGACTAGAAATATTCAGTACTTC
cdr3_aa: CASSKEGTRNIQYF

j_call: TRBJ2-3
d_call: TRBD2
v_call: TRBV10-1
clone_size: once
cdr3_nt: TGCGCCAGCAGTGGAACTAGCGGGGGGGCCTATACGCAGTATTTT
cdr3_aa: CASSGTSGGAYTQYF

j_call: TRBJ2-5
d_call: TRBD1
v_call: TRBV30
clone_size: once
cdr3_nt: TGTGCCTGGAGTCCGGGGACAGGGGGATCAGAGACCCAGTACTTC
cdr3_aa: CAWSPGTGGSETQYF

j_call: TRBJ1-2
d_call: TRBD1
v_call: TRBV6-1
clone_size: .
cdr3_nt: TGTGCCAGCAGTCAACAGGGCAGGGGGGGCTACACCTTC
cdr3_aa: CASSQQGRGGYTF

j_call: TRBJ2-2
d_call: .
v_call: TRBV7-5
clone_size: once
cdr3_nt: TGTGCCGGGGGGGGACAAGGGATAGGGAACACCGGGGAGCTGTTTTTT
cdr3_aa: CAGGGQGIGNTGELFF

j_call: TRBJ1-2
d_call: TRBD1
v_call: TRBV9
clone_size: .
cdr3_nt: TGTGCCAGCAGCCCCCCTACAGGGGCGAACTATGGCTACACCTTC
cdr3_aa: CASSPPTGANYGYTF

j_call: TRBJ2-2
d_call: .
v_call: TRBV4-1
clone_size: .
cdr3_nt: TGCGCCAGCAGCCAAGACAAAATTTTCGAGGTAAACACCGGGGAGCTGTTTTTT
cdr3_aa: CASSQDKIFEVNTGELFF

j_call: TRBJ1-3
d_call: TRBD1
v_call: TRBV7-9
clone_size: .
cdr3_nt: TGTGCCAGCAGCTTTGGGGACAGGTCTGGAAACACCATATATTTT
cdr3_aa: CASSFGDRSGNTIYF

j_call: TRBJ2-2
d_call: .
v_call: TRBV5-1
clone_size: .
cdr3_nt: TGCGCCAGCAGCTCGGTAGGACAGGGAGGGCCGAACACCGGGGAGCTGTTTTTT
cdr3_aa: CASSSVGQGGPNTGELFF

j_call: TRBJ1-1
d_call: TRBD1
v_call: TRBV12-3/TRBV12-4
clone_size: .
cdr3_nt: TGTGCCAGCAGCAGCAGGGGGGAGGCTTTCTTT
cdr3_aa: CASSSRGEAFF

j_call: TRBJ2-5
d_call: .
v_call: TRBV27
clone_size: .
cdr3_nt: TGTGCCAGCAGGCTGGCAGGACAGCAACCCTGGGAGACCCAGTACTTC
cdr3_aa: CASRLAGQQPWETQYF

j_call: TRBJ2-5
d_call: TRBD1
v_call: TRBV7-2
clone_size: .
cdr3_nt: TGTGCCAGCAGCTTATCGGGACAGGCGCCGGTCCAGTACTTC
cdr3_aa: CASSLSGQAPVQYF

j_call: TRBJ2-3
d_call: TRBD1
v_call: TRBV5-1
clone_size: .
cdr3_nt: TGCGCCAGCAGCCCCTATGGACAGGGTGGAACAGATACGCAGTATTTT
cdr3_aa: CASSPYGQGGTDTQYF

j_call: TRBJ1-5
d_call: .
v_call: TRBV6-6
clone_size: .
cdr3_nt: TGTGCCAGCAGCCCAACAGCTTTCGACAATCAGCCCCAGCATTTT
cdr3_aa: CASSPTAFDNQPQHF

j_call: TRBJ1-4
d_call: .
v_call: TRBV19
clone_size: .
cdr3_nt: TGTGCCAGTAGTATTAGGGGAAAACTGTTTTTT
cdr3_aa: CASSIRGKLFF

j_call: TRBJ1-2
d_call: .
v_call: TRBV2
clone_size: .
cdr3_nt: TGTGCCAGCAGGGTACGCGGCCCCGCCAGCTTC
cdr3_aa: CASRVRGPASF

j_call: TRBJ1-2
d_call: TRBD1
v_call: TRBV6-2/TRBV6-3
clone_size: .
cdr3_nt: TGTGCCAGCAGTGCATCGACAGGGACGAGCTACACCTTC
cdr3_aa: CASSASTGTSYTF

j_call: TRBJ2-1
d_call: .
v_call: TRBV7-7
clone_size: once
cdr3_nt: TGTGCCAGCAGCACGACACCTTCAAGTTTAGTCGATGAGCAGTTCTTC
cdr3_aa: CASSTTPSSLVDEQFF

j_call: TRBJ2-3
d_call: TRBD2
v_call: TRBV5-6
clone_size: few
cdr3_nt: TGTGCCAGCAGCTTGGGCGTAGCGGGGAACACAGATACGCAGTATTTT
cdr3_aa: CASSLGVAGNTDTQYF

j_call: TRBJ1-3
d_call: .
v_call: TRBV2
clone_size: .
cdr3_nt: TGTGCCAGCAGTGTACAAGGGAGGGCTGGAAACACCATATATTTT
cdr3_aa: CASSVQGRAGNTIYF

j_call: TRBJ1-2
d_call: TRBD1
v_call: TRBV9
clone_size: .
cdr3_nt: TGTGCCAGCAGCCCAGGACAGGATAACTATGGCTACACCTTC
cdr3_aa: CASSPGQDNYGYTF